A single sample is the source of the 7 T cell receptor beta chains below, sequenced in a study of spatial heterogeneity in lung cancer. TCRdb reprocessed the 5' RACE reads with MiXCR, giving one entry per CDR3 protein. The sample carries tens of thousands of distinct CDR3 sequences, roughly 12% recorded once. This sample's time point: sample taken at primary tumor resection. Sample: PBMCs, taken at surgery. Receptors were obtained from a male donor with early-stage non-small cell lung cancer.

This clonotype was seen a handful of times. V is TRBV28 and J is TRBJ2-7, with TRBD2 as a possible D gene (6 bases). This CDR3 is 14 amino acids long. The V gene's germline CDR1 is MDHEN and CDR2 SYDVKM. Trimming pared 6 bases from V and 2 bases from J, leaving 14 bases between. CDR3 sequence (DNA): TGTGCCAGCAGACCCCTTAGCGGACCCTACGAGCAGTACTTC. Encoded protein: CASRPLSGPYEQYF.

Turning to this clonotype: A read error may produce the germline difference seen at one junction end. The chain couples TRBV7-9 to TRBJ2-3; D is unresolved. CDR3 length: 14 amino acids. Germline assignment: CDR1 SEHNR and CDR2 FQNEAQ (reference sequence). The chain's CDR3 is CASSFSRSTPGFIF. In nucleotides, the CDR3 is TGTGCCAGCAGCTTTAGCAGATCGACTCCCGGCTTCATATTT.

The rearrangement uses TRBV7-2 and TRBJ2-3, with D possibly called TRBD1 or TRBD2 (7 bases each). CDR3 length: 15 residues. V was trimmed by 4 bases and J by 6 bases, leaving 17 bases between them. CDR1 is SGHTA and CDR2 is FQGNSA in the germline V gene. The CDR3 sequence is CASSSQGGVRDTQYF. CDR3 coding DNA: TGTGCCAGCAGCTCCCAGGGGGGGGTGCGGGATACGCAGTATTTT.

J is TRBJ2-5 and V is TRBV10-3, with D possibly called TRBD1 or TRBD2 (5 bases each). V shed 3 bases and J shed 5 bases, with 10 bases lying between them. Germline V lookup: CDR1 ENHRY, CDR2 SYGVKD. CDR3 length equals 13 residues. Written as DNA, the CDR3 is TGTGCCATCAGTGATGGGGACCGGGAGACCCAGTACTTC. This gives the protein CAISDGDRETQYF.

The V and J genes are TRBV6-2 or TRBV6-3 and TRBJ2-1; 7 bases are shared with TRBD1. There are 14 residues in the CDR3. Germline values: CDR1 MNHEY, CDR2 SVGEGT. J gave up 5 bases and V 4 bases, and 5 bases lay outside the gene matches. The CDR3 DNA sequence: TGTGCCAGCAGTTTTTCGACAGGGAACAATGAGCAGTTCTTC. Translating gives CASSFSTGNNEQFF.

This clonotype has ten or more counts. The V and J genes are TRBV27 and TRBJ1-4; 12 bases match TRBD1. CDR1 is MNHEY and CDR2 is SMNVEV in the germline V gene (reference sequence). This CDR3 is built from 16 residues. V lost 5 bases, J lost 2 bases, and 3 bases stayed unmatched. The CDR3, as DNA: TGTGCCAGCAGTCGCGGGACAGGGGGCACTAATGAAAAACTGTTTTTT. It encodes CASSRGTGGTNEKLFF.

The chain has TRBV30 and TRBJ1-6; D uncertain. The germline V gene has CDR1 GTSNPN and CDR2 SVGIG (reference sequence). The germline V and J ends were trimmed by 1 base and 7 bases, with 8 bases remaining between them. The CDR3 loop spans 13 amino acids. CDR3 nucleotides: TGTGCCTGGAGTGGGCCAGCAAATTCACCCCTCCACTTT. Translated, it gives CAWSGPANSPLHF.